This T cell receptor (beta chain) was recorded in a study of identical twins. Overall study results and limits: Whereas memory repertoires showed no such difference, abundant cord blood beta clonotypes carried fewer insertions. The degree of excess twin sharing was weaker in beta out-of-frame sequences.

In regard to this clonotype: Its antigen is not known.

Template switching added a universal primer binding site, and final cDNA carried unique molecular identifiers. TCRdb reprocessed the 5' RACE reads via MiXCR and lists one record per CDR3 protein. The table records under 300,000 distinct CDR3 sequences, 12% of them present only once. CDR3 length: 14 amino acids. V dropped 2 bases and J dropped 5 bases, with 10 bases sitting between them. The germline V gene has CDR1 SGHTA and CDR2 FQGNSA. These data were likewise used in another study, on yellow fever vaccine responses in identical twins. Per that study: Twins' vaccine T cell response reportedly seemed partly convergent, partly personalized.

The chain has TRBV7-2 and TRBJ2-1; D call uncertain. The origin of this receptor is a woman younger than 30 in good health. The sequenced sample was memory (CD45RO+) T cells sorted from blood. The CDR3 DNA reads TGTGCCAGCAGCTTACTCTCGGCGAACAATGAGCAGTTCTTC. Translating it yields CASSLLSANNEQFF.